These 21 T cell receptor beta chains share one sample of origin, sequenced in a study of cytomegalovirus exposure and HLA in healthy donors. 60 Vbeta and 13 Jbeta primers were used in PCR. The table came from immunoSEQ multiplex PCR; TCRdb's copy has only in-frame clones and leaves some out. The data contain about 70,000 clones, over 70% of them singletons. Sample: PBMCs. These receptors were taken from a human donor in good health.

The chain employs TRBV21-1 and TRBJ2-2; TRBD1, the table's D call, lacks a check against the DNA. TRBV21-1 is designated a pseudogene. This CDR3 contains 11 residues. CDR3 nucleotide sequence: TGTGCCAGCAACCCAGTTGGGGAGCTGTTTTTT. It yields the protein CASNPVGELFF.

This chain connects TRBV29-1 to TRBJ1-3; perhaps TRBD1 as D (5 bases). V gave up 5 bases and J gave up 4 bases, with 15 bases separating them. The CDR3 sequence is 14 residues long. In germline, CDR1 is SQVTM, CDR2 ANQGSEA. The CDR3 nucleotides read TGCAGCGTTATTCAAATTGGGGCGGGAAACACCATATATTTT. It codes for CSVIQIGAGNTIYF. The whole variable domain, filled in from reference TRBV29-1 and TRBJ1-3, reads SAVISQKPSRDICQRGTSLTIQCQVDSQVTMMFWYRQQPGQSLTLIATANQGSEATYESGFVIDKFPISRPNLTFSTLTVSNMSPEDSSIYLCSVIQIGAGNTIYFGEGSWLTVV.

The chain is built from TRBV4-1 and TRBJ2-4, with 14 bases lining up with TRBD2. Germline V gives CDR1 MGHRA, CDR2 YSYEKL. After removal of 4 bases from V and 2 bases from J, the junction contained 7 bases not matched to a gene. The CDR3 loop spans 18 amino acids. The CDR3 reads CASSRGLAGGITKNIQYF. The CDR3 DNA sequence: TGCGCCAGCAGCCGCGGACTAGCGGGAGGTATAACCAAAAACATTCAGTACTTC.

The chain has TRBV7-9 and TRBJ2-2, with D perhaps TRBD1 (5 bases). V lost 6 bases to trimming and J lost 1 base, with 15 bases between them. This CDR3 is built from 16 residues. Germline V CDR1 and CDR2: SEHNR, FQNEAQ (reference sequence). The CDR3 nucleotides read TGTGCCAGCAGACCGGTTCAGGGTAGGAACACCGGGGAGCTGTTTTTT. Translation: CASRPVQGRNTGELFF.

This clone was counted once. V gene TRBV6-5 combines with J gene TRBJ1-4; D uncertain. The V gene's germline CDR1 is MNHEY and CDR2 SVGAGI. There are 15 residues in the CDR3. V lost 0 bases, J lost 1 base, and 6 bases lay in between. The CDR3 sequence is CASSYSAGTNEKLFF. The DNA of the CDR3 is TGTGCCAGCAGTTACTCGGCGGGAACTAATGAAAAACTGTTTTTT.

This chain connects TRBV7-9 to TRBJ2-3; perhaps TRBD1 as D (5 bases). The length of the CDR3 is 13 residues. V lost 3 bases and J 4 bases, leaving 8 bases between the germline ends. CDR1 and CDR2 from the germline V gene are SEHNR and FQNEAQ (reference sequence). CDR3 region: CASSFRVADTQYF. Here the CDR3 DNA reads TGTGCCAGCAGCTTCAGGGTCGCAGATACGCAGTATTTT.

The J gene is TRBJ2-5, the V gene TRBV5-1, with a tentative D call TRBD1 (7 bases). Per germline, CDR1 SGHRS and CDR2 YFSETQ. Trimming left V 4 bases short and J 3 bases short, with 10 bases between. The length of the CDR3 is 13 residues. The DNA for the CDR3 is TGCGCCAGCAGCGGCGGGACAGAAGAGACCCAGTACTTC. This translates into CASSGGTEETQYF. The full variable domain, completed using reference TRBV5-1 and TRBJ2-5, is KAGVTQTPRYLIKTRGQQVTLSCSPISGHRSVSWYQQTPGQGLQFLFEYFSETQRNKGNFPGRFSGRQFSNSRSEMNVSTLELGDSALYLCASSGGTEETQYFGPGTRLLVL.

V and J are TRBV6-1 and TRBJ1-5; D not resolved. This CDR3 is built from 12 residues. Germline V gene lookup returns CDR1 MNHNS and CDR2 SASEGT. Between the trimmed V and J ends, which lost 6 bases and 7 bases, there was a span of 10 bases. Here the CDR3 reads CASSVSGQPQHF. CDR3 coding DNA: TGTGCCAGCAGCGTATCGGGACAGCCCCAGCATTTT.

V usage is TRBV4-1 and J usage is TRBJ2-3, with TRBD2 matching over 12 bases. The CDR3 extends over 19 amino acids. Trimming cost V 0 bases and J 6 bases; bases outside gene matches: 13. Germline values: CDR1 MGHRA, CDR2 YSYEKL. The CDR3 DNA follows: TGCGCCAGCAGCCAAGATATGGCCCTTTCTAGCGGGAGGGGTGATACGCAGTATTTT. Translated, it gives CASSQDMALSSGRGDTQYF.

The V call is TRBV5-4, the J call TRBJ1-1; 10 bases are a match to TRBD1. The CDR3 has 15 residues. Germline CDR1 reads SGHNT; CDR2 reads YYREEE (reference sequence). The junction had 5 bases not matched to a gene; V was cut back by 0 bases and J by 6 bases. The CDR3 is CASSLEGQGSPEAFF. The CDR3 DNA sequence: TGTGCCAGCAGCTTGGAGGGACAGGGGAGTCCTGAAGCTTTCTTT. Combining the CDR3 with reference TRBV5-4 and TRBJ1-1 gives the whole variable domain ETGVTQSPTHLIKTRGQQVTLRCSSQSGHNTVSWYQQALGQGPQFIFQYYREEENGRGNFPPRFSGLQFPNYSSELNVNALELDDSALYLCASSLEGQGSPEAFFGQGTRLTVV.

This rearrangement joins TRBV6-5 to TRBJ2-7, with 7 bases identical to TRBD1. Germline V gene lookup returns CDR1 MNHEY and CDR2 SVGAGI. With V trimmed by 0 bases and J by 1 base, 6 bases remained unmatched. The CDR3 is 16 residues long. The DNA for the CDR3 is TGTGCCAGCAGTTACTCCGAGGGACAGCCGTCCTACGAGCAGTACTTC. Protein sequence: CASSYSEGQPSYEQYF.

This clone has only one observation. The chain couples TRBV7-3 to TRBJ2-7, with 12 bases aligning to TRBD1. Germline V gene lookup returns CDR1 SGHTA and CDR2 FQGTGA. The CDR3 covers 16 residues. V shed 2 bases and J 6 bases; nucleotides not matched to a gene: 8. CDR3 sequence reads: CASSLLWDRGPREQYF. The CDR3 nucleotides are TGTGCCAGCAGCTTACTTTGGGACAGGGGGCCTCGCGAGCAGTACTTC.

This chain joins TRBV5-1 and TRBJ2-1; 7 nucleotides line up with TRBD1. CDR3 size: 16 residues. The junction had 8 bases not matched to a gene; V was cut back by 2 bases and J by 3 bases. Germline V gives CDR1 SGHRS, CDR2 YFSETQ. In DNA, the CDR3 is TGCGCCAGCAGCTTACGACGGGACAGACTCTACAATGAGCAGTTCTTC. It translates to CASSLRRDRLYNEQFF.

This clone was seen repeatedly, ten times or more. This rearrangement joins TRBV21-1 to TRBJ1-4. TRBV21-1 corresponds to a pseudogene. This CDR3 comprises 13 residues. CDR3 coding DNA: TGTGCCAGCAGGAAGGGACTCGGTAACCGGCTGTTTTTT. Translation: CASRKGLGNRLFF.

The chain is built from TRBV13 and TRBJ1-1; 7 bases line up with TRBD1. The trim removed 1 base at V and 7 bases at J, leaving 6 bases unmatched. The length of the CDR3 is 14 residues. Germline V gene sequence: CDR1 PRHDT, CDR2 FYEKMQ (reference sequence). The CDR3, as DNA: TGTGCCAGCAGCTTAGTACAGGGGATAGTTGAAGCTTTCTTT. The encoded protein is CASSLVQGIVEAFF. Full variable domain (remainder filled in from reference TRBV13 and TRBJ1-1): AAGVIQSPRHLIKEKRETATLKCYPIPRHDTVYWYQQGPGQDPQFLISFYEKMQSDKGSIPDRFSAQQFSDYHSELNMSSLELGDSALYFCASSLVQGIVEAFFGQGTRLTVV.

The sample holds a few counts of this clone. The chain carries TRBV27 and TRBJ1-5, with D tentatively TRBD1 (6 bases). The CDR3 has 17 amino acids. The germline gives CDR1 MNHEY, CDR2 SMNVEV (reference sequence). Trimming left V 6 bases short and J 1 base short, with 19 bases between. This CDR3 reads CASRRSLGGGSNQPQHF. CDR3 in DNA: TGTGCCAGCAGGAGGTCCCTAGGGGGAGGGAGCAATCAGCCCCAGCATTTT.

Details on this clone: One end of the junction fails to match germline, which may point to a read error. The chain combines TRBV7-9 with TRBJ2-2, with a weak D call TRBD2 (6 bases). The CDR3 contains 15 residues. Germline CDR1 reads SEHNR; CDR2 reads FQNEAQ (reference sequence). The CDR3 loop is CSSSLGTLNTGELFF. CDR3 DNA: TGTTCCAGCAGCTTGGGGACTCTGAACACCGGGGAGCTGTTTTTT.

The CDR3 spells CASSAGGGSLTDTQYF. The CDR3, as DNA: TGTGCCAGCAGCGCCGGAGGGGGCTCCCTCACAGATACGCAGTATTTT. The chain has TRBV9 and TRBJ2-3, with TRBD1 as a possible D gene (7 bases). This CDR3 is built from 16 residues. V dropped 3 bases and J dropped 2 bases, with 16 bases sitting between them. Germline V gene sequence: CDR1 SGDLS, CDR2 YYNGEE.

This chain joins TRBV4-1 and TRBJ2-2; 7 nucleotides line up with TRBD1. Unmatched junction bases numbered 2, after V lost 4 bases and J lost 3 bases. Germline loops: CDR1 MGHRA, CDR2 YSYEKL. The CDR3 length is 14 residues. CDR3 coding DNA: TGCGCCAGCAGCCGTGGACAGGACACCGGGGAGCTGTTTTTT. It codes for CASSRGQDTGELFF.

To note about this clone: This sample also contains other DNA sequences that code for the same CDR3. The J gene is TRBJ2-7, the V gene TRBV28; TRBD2 matches at 12 bases. This CDR3 is 14 amino acids long. With 6 bases clipped from V and 1 base from J, the junction kept 1 base outside the gene matches. From germline, CDR1 is MDHEN and CDR2 SYDVKM. CDR3 bases: TGTGCCAGCAGGACTAGCGGGAGATCCTACGAGCAGTACTTC. It specifies CASRTSGRSYEQYF.

The chain joins TRBV15 to TRBJ1-1; possibly TRBD1 for D (6 bases). This CDR3 has 16 residues. Germline loops: CDR1 LNHNV, CDR2 YYDKDF (reference sequence). V lost 3 bases and J 5 bases, leaving 19 bases between the germline ends. The CDR3 DNA sequence: TGTGCCACCAGCAGCCCACAGGGTATAAGAGGGACTGAAGCTTTCTTT. It translates to CATSSPQGIRGTEAFF.